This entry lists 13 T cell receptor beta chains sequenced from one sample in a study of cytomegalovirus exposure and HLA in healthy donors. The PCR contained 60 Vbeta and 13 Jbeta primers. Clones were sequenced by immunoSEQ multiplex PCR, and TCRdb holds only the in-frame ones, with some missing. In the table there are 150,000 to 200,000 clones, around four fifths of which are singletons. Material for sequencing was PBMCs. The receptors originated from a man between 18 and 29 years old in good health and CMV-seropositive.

DNA for the CDR3: TGCGCCAGCAGTTCGAGGACAGGGTCGGACGAGCAGTACTTC. It specifies CASSSRTGSDEQYF. V and J are TRBV5-1 and TRBJ2-7, with TRBD1 matching over 8 bases. Unmatched junction bases numbered 9, after V lost 5 bases and J lost 5 bases. CDR3 length equals 14 residues. Germline V gene data show CDR1 as SGHRS and CDR2 as YFSETQ. Full variable domain (missing parts from reference TRBV5-1 and TRBJ2-7): KAGVTQTPRYLIKTRGQQVTLSCSPISGHRSVSWYQQTPGQGLQFLFEYFSETQRNKGNFPGRFSGRQFSNSRSEMNVSTLELGDSALYLCASSSRTGSDEQYFGPGTRLTVT.

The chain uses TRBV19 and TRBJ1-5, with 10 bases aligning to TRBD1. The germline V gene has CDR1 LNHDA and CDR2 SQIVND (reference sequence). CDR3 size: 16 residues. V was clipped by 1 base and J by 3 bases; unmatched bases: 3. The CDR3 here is CASSIAGTGVNQPQHF. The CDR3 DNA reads TGTGCCAGTAGTATAGCTGGGACAGGGGTCAATCAGCCCCAGCATTTT.

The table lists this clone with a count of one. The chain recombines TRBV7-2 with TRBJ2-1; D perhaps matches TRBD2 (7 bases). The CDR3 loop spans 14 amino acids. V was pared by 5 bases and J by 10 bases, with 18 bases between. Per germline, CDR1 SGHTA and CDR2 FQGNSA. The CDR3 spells CASSTRGGQGEQFF. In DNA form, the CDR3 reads TGTGCCAGCAGCACGAGGGGGGGCCAGGGGGAGCAGTTCTTC.

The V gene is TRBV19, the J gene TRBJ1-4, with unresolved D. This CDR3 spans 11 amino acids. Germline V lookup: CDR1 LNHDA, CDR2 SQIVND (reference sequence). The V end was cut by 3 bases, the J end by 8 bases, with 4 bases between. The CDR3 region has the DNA TGTGCCAGTAGTATGTCGGAAAAACTGTTTTTT. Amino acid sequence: CASSMSEKLFF.

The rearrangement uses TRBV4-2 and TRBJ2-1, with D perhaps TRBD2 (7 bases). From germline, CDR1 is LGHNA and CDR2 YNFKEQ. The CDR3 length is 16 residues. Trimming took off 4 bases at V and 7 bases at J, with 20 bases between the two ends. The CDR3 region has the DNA TGTGCCAGCAGCCCCCCCAGTGGGGGGGCCGGTAATGAGCAGTTCTTC. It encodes CASSPPSGGAGNEQFF.

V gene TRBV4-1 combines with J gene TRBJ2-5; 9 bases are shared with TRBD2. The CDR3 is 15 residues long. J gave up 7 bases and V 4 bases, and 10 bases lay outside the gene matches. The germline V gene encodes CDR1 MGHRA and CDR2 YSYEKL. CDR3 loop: CASSPIGLAKGTQYF. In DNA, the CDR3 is TGCGCCAGCAGCCCGATTGGACTAGCGAAGGGGACCCAGTACTTC.

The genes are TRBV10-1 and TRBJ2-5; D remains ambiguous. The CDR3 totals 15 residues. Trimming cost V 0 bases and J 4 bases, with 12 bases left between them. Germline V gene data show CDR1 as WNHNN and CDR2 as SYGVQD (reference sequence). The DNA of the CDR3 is TGCGCCAGCAGTGAGTCTCTAGTGACGGGAGAGACCCAGTACTTC. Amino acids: CASSESLVTGETQYF.

DNA of the CDR3: TGCGCCAGCAGTGAGTGGGGGGGGAACAATGAGCAGTTCTTC. The encoded protein is CASSEWGGNNEQFF. This chain links TRBV10-1 with TRBJ2-1; TRBD2 agrees at 7 bases. Per the germline V gene, CDR1 is WNHNN and CDR2 is SYGVQD (reference sequence). The CDR3 covers 14 residues. The ends lost 1 base at V and 5 bases at J; junction bases unmatched: 2.

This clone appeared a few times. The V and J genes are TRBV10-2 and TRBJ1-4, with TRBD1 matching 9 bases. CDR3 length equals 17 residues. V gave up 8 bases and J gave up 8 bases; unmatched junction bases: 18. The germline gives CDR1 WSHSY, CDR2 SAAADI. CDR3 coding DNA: TGCGCCAGCTTTAAGGGGGGGATACAGGGGGCGCCGGAAAAACTGTTTTTT. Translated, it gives CASFKGGIQGAPEKLFF.

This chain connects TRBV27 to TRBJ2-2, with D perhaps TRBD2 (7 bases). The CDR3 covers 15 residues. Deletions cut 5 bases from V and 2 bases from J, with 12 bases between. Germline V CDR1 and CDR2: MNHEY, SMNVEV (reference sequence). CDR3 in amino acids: CASSVGGPNTGELFF. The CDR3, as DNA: TGTGCCAGCAGTGTCGGGGGGCCCAACACCGGGGAGCTGTTTTTT.

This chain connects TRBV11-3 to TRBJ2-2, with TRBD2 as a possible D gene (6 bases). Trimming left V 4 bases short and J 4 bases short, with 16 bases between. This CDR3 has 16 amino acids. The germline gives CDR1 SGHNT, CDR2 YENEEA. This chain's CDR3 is CASSSRSGVITGELFF. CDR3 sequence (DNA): TGTGCCAGCAGCTCACGGTCGGGGGTAATCACCGGGGAGCTGTTTTTT.

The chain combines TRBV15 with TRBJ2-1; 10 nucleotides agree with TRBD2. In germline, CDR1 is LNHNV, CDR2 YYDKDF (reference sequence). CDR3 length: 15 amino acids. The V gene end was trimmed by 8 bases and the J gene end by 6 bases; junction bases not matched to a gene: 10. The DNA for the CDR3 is TGTGCCACCGCGCCGGGACTAGCGTCTGCCAATGAGCAGTTCTTC. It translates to CATAPGLASANEQFF.

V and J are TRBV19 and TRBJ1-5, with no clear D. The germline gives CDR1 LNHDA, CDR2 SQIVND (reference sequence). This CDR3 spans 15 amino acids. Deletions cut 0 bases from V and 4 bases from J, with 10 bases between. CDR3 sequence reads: CASSIEPFANQPQHF. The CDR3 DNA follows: TGTGCCAGTAGTATAGAACCTTTTGCGAATCAGCCCCAGCATTTT.